The TCR beta chain under discussion was sequenced for a study of blood T cell repertoires in COVID-19. For the study at large: Donors in the United States, Italy and Spain gave samples during acute or convalescent COVID-19.

In the source study's methods: Amplification of reference gene primers was used by the study to estimate nucleated cell counts. Here immunoSEQ multiplex PCR was the method, and the copy in TCRdb shows in-frame clones only, minus some. Clonal size and the V and J genes are those of that table, whereas D and trimming came from the DNA. This sample carries roughly 76,000 clones, around nine tenths of them seen once, and the ten largest clones take roughly 1.5%. The CDR3 contains 13 residues. Trimming stripped 3 bases from V and 8 bases from J, with 13 bases between. Germline CDR1 and CDR2: KGHSH and LQKENI.

Material: peripheral blood. The chain carries TRBV18 and TRBJ1-1; no firm D call. This receptor was taken from a man aged 50 to 60 with acute or convalescent COVID-19. The CDR3 region is CASSPSQTYEAFF. CDR3 coding DNA: TGTGCCAGCTCACCGAGTCAAACCTACGAAGCTTTCTTT.